This section outlines one T cell receptor (beta chain) sequence together with its context. The data are from a study of shared clonotypes between healthy human individuals. Cells designated naive CD8 were CD45RO-negative and were positively selected for CCR7, with terminally differentiated effector memory CD45RA+ cells excluded. Trimming took 4 bases from V and 0 from J; bases not matched to a gene: 16. The CDR3 consists of 20 residues. The V gene's germline CDR1 is SGDLS and CDR2 YYNGEE. The method was immunoSEQ multiplex PCR; TCRdb's version includes in-frame clones alone and lacks a portion of them. The repertoire holds millions of clones, about 93% seen once, with 1.5% to 2% in the top ten.

Sequencing used naive CD8+ T cells from PBMCs. The source of this sequence is a man aged 18 to 29 in good health. Some clones in this sample may be carry-over from other donors' samples. The chain links TRBV9 to TRBJ2-6; 7 nucleotides agree with TRBD1. CDR3 loop: CASSPRGQPSPVSGANVLTF. The CDR3 coding sequence is TGTGCCAGCAGCCCAAGGGGACAGCCAAGTCCCGTCTCTGGGGCCAACGTCCTGACTTTC. Full variable domain (outside the CDR3, taken from reference TRBV9 and TRBJ2-6): DSGVTQTPKHLITATGQRVTLRCSPRSGDLSVYWYQQSLDQGLQFLIQYYNGEERAKGNILERFSAQQFPDLHSELNLSSLELGDSALYFCASSPRGQPSPVSGANVLTFGAGSRLTVL.